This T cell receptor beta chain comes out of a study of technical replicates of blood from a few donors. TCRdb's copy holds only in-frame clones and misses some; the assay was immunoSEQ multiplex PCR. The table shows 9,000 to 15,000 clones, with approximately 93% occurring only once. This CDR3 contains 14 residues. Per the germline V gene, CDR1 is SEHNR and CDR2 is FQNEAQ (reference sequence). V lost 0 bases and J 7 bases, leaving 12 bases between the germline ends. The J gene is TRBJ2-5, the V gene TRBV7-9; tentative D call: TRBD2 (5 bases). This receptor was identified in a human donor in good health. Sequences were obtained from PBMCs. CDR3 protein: CASSLASSAGTQYF. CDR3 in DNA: TGTGCCAGCAGCTTAGCGAGTAGCGCCGGGACCCAGTACTTC.